Listed here are 5 T cell receptor beta chains from one sample, sequenced in a study of cytomegalovirus exposure and HLA in healthy donors. Use of 60 Vbeta and 13 Jbeta primers characterized the PCR. Profiled with immunoSEQ multiplex PCR; TCRdb holds only in-frame clones, not every one. In total, the table holds 80,000 to 100,000 clones. Source material: PBMCs. These receptors were collected from a woman in her 30s in good health and CMV-seronegative.

V gene TRBV6-4 combines with J gene TRBJ2-1; TRBD2 matches at 8 bases. Trimming at V came to 2 bases and at J to 5 bases, leaving 5 bases not matched to a gene. The CDR3 covers 15 residues. Germline V lookup: CDR1 MRHNA, CDR2 SNTAGT. This CDR3 is CASSDPAGDHNEQFF. CDR3 nucleotide sequence: TGTGCCAGCAGTGACCCAGCGGGGGACCACAATGAGCAGTTCTTC.

The chain recombines TRBV5-1 with TRBJ2-5; 9 bases fit TRBD1. J was trimmed by 5 bases and V by 4 bases; bases with no gene match: 6. The CDR3 has 14 amino acids. The germline gives CDR1 SGHRS, CDR2 YFSETQ. CDR3 region: CASSQGQGGETQYF. The CDR3 nucleotides read TGCGCCAGCAGCCAGGGACAGGGAGGGGAGACCCAGTACTTC.

This chain uses TRBV18 with TRBJ1-4, with a possible D match to TRBD1 (6 bases). Trimming cost V 3 bases and J 8 bases, with 13 bases left between them. The CDR3 extends over 14 amino acids. Germline assignment: CDR1 KGHSH and CDR2 LQKENI. As DNA, the CDR3 is TGTGCCAGCTCACCCGCGACAGGCGGAGAAAAACTGTTTTTT. Translating it yields CASSPATGGEKLFF.

The chain uses TRBV18 and TRBJ1-5, with a possible D match to TRBD1 (6 bases). Germline CDR1 and CDR2: KGHSH and LQKENI. The V gene lost 2 bases and the J gene lost 1 base, with 9 bases spanning the gap. CDR3 length: 15 amino acids. The CDR3 protein is CASSPRGGSNQPQHF. The CDR3 DNA follows: TGTGCCAGCTCACCAAGGGGGGGAAGCAATCAGCCCCAGCATTTT.

V gene TRBV5-8 combines with J gene TRBJ2-2; D is uncertain. This CDR3 has 18 residues. V lost 0 bases to trimming and J lost 4 bases, with 19 bases between them. CDR1 is SGHTS and CDR2 is YDEGEE in the germline V gene. The CDR3 DNA reads as TGTGCCAGCAGCTTGGGTGAGGCAGCCGCCGAATTCACCGGGGAGCTGTTTTTT. Amino acids: CASSLGEAAAEFTGELFF.